These 23 T cell receptor beta chains share one sample of origin, sequenced in a study of patients and donors after allogeneic stem cell transplantation (dated by TCRdb to about 2020). The library was prepared using RT-PCR. Reads for this sample came from a NextSeq 550. The public sequencing data were trimmed at Q25 with fastp and processed into clonotypes with MiXCR by TCRdb, which kept only in-frame beta chains. Here each entry gathers all rows of one CDR3 protein and keeps the most common genes and DNA. The sample has roughly 190,000 distinct CDR3 sequences on record, around two fifths of them singletons. Approximately 32% of the sample is taken by the ten largest. The sample was blood, either unsorted or a sorted T cell fraction (not recorded which). These TCRs come from a human donor who was either an allogeneic HSCT recipient or a stem cell or donor lymphocyte infusion donor (not recorded which). It is not recorded whose cells these are; they may come from a transplant donor.

This clonotype appeared a single time. The chain links TRBV5-1 to TRBJ1-1; no reliable D call. In germline, CDR1 is SGHRS, CDR2 YFSETQ. The CDR3 totals 14 residues. V was shortened by 2 bases and J by 1 base, with 9 bases between the two germline ends. In DNA form, the CDR3 reads TGCGCCAGCAGCTTTCGGACCGAGAACACTGAAGCTTTCTTT. Protein: CASSFRTENTEAFF.

The chain has TRBV7-2 and TRBJ1-1; D possibly corresponds to TRBD1 (6 bases). Germline V CDR1 and CDR2: SGHTA, FQGNSA. This CDR3 spans 14 amino acids. The V and J ends lost 5 bases and 10 bases respectively, with 20 bases between them. This CDR3 is CASSRYSGGGGAFF. The CDR3 DNA is TGTGCCAGCAGCCGGTATAGCGGGGGCGGAGGAGCTTTCTTT.

This sequence joins TRBV5-1 and TRBJ2-7; 8 nucleotides align to TRBD1. Germline V CDR1 and CDR2: SGHRS, YFSETQ. This CDR3 is 14 amino acids long. J was trimmed by 3 bases and V by 4 bases; bases with no gene match: 6. CDR3 bases: TGCGCCAGCAGCCCGTGGACAGGGCTCTACGAGCAGTACTTC. Translation: CASSPWTGLYEQYF.

This clonotype came up once. This chain connects TRBV28 to TRBJ1-1, with unresolved D. The germline V and J ends were trimmed by 4 bases and 0 bases, with 18 bases remaining between them. Per germline, CDR1 MDHEN and CDR2 SYDVKM. This CDR3 is built from 17 residues. The CDR3, as DNA: TGTGCCAGCAGTTCCCCTTCCTCGACGGATATGAACACTGAAGCTTTCTTT. Translating gives CASSSPSSTDMNTEAFF. The whole variable domain, remainder taken from reference TRBV28 and TRBJ1-1, is DVKVTQSSRYLVKRTGEKVFLECVQDMDHENMFWYRQDPGLGLRLIYFSYDVKMKEKGDIPEGYSVSREKKERFSLILESASTNQTSMYLCASSSPSSTDMNTEAFFGQGTRLTVV.

The chain recombines TRBV29-1 with TRBJ1-2, with D tentatively TRBD1 (5 bases). Germline CDR1 SQVTM, CDR2 ANQGSEA. This CDR3 is built from 13 residues. The CDR3 is CRELCRDNYGYTF. As DNA, the CDR3 is TGCAGAGAACTTTGCAGGGATAACTATGGCTACACCTTC.

This clonotype was seen a handful of times. The chain recombines TRBV20-1 with TRBJ1-1; D may be TRBD1 (5 bases). The V gene lost 1 base and the J gene lost 1 base, with 13 bases spanning the gap. The CDR3 contains 15 residues. Germline CDR1 and CDR2: DFQATT and SNEGSKA (reference sequence). CDR3 region: CSARALTEWNTEAFF. The CDR3 DNA reads TGCAGTGCTAGAGCTCTGACAGAGTGGAACACTGAAGCTTTCTTT.

This rearrangement joins TRBV4-1 to TRBJ2-1; 10 bases match TRBD2. Germline lookup yields CDR1 MGHRA and CDR2 YSYEKL. The ends lost 7 bases at V and 2 bases at J; junction bases unmatched: 8. The CDR3 is made up of 16 amino acids. This CDR3 is CASKITSGKTYNEQFF. The CDR3 DNA is TGCGCCAGCAAGATAACTAGCGGGAAAACCTACAATGAGCAGTTCTTC.

This clonotype showed up just a few times. V usage is TRBV20-1 and J usage is TRBJ1-3; no reliable D call. The germline gives CDR1 DFQATT, CDR2 SNEGSKA (reference sequence). The CDR3 has 13 residues. V lost 2 bases and J lost 3, with 8 bases in between. The CDR3 spells CSARYPSGNTIYF. DNA for the CDR3: TGCAGTGCTAGATACCCAAGTGGAAACACCATATATTTT.

This clonotype was detected only a few times. The chain links TRBV7-2 to TRBJ2-1; 9 bases are shared with TRBD2. The V gene end was trimmed by 3 bases and the J gene end by 12 bases; junction bases not matched to a gene: 12. The CDR3 spans 15 residues. CDR1 and CDR2 (germline): SGHTA, FQGNSA. The CDR3 sequence: CASSFGLAGELGQFF. Here the CDR3 DNA reads TGTGCCAGCAGCTTCGGATTAGCGGGAGAGTTAGGGCAGTTCTTC.

This clonotype was counted only a few times. This rearrangement joins TRBV12-3 or TRBV12-4 to TRBJ2-1; D gene ambiguous. The CDR3 length is 13 residues. V was pared by 1 base and J by 3 bases, with 4 bases between. The CDR3 nucleotides are TGTGCCAGCAGTTTAGGGGGCTACAATGAGCAGTTCTTC. Its protein is CASSLGGYNEQFF.

The J gene is TRBJ1-6, the V gene TRBV7-3; the D is unclear. The length of the CDR3 is 14 residues. Trimming shortened V by 4 bases and J by 7 bases, and 11 bases separated the two germline ends. Germline V gives CDR1 SGHTA, CDR2 FQGTGA. This CDR3 reads CASSWGIGNSPLHF. The CDR3 DNA sequence: TGTGCCAGCAGCTGGGGAATAGGCAATTCACCCCTCCACTTT.

This clonotype was picked up a small number of times. The chain links TRBV5-6 to TRBJ1-2, with D possibly being TRBD1 (6 bases). The germline V gene encodes CDR1 SGHDT and CDR2 YYEEEE. V was cut by 3 bases and J by 3 bases, with 9 bases left in between. This CDR3 has 13 amino acids. The DNA for the CDR3 is TGTGCCAGCAGCTCGGACAGATACTATGGCTACACCTTC. It specifies CASSSDRYYGYTF. Full variable domain (outside the CDR3, taken from reference TRBV5-6 and TRBJ1-2): DAGVTQSPTHLIKTRGQQVTLRCSPKSGHDTVSWYQQALGQGPQFIFQYYEEEERQRGNFPDRFSGHQFPNYSSELNVNALLLGDSALYLCASSSDRYYGYTFGSGTRLTVV.

The chain uses TRBV21-1 and TRBJ2-5. TRBV21-1 is marked as a pseudogene. CDR3 length: 12 residues. CDR3 sequence (DNA): TGTGCCAGCAGCTCGTGTATGGAGACCCAGTACTTC. Translating it yields CASSSCMETQYF.

This clonotype was picked up a small number of times. The gene calls are TRBV6-2 or TRBV6-3 and TRBJ2-4, with 9 positions matching TRBD2. This CDR3 is 13 amino acids long. The V and J ends lost 6 bases and 6 bases, in that order; junction bases with no gene match: 3. CDR1 is MNHEY and CDR2 is SVGEGT in the germline V gene. CDR3 region: CASRLAGLNIQYF. Here the CDR3 DNA reads TGTGCCAGCAGACTAGCGGGTCTAAACATTCAGTACTTC.

The rearrangement uses TRBV28 and TRBJ2-7, with D possibly TRBD1 on 6 matching bases. V was clipped by 5 bases and J by 2 bases, with 16 bases between them. The CDR3 is 15 amino acids. Germline loops: CDR1 MDHEN, CDR2 SYDVKM. CDR3 region: CASSPQTGLAYEQYF. CDR3 nucleotides: TGTGCCAGCAGTCCTCAGACAGGCTTGGCCTACGAGCAGTACTTC.

The J gene is TRBJ1-2, the V gene TRBV21-1; TRBD1 is taken as the D call from the table, unchecked against the DNA. TRBV21-1 is reported as a pseudogene. This CDR3 comprises 17 residues. The CDR3 loop reads CASSPQRMYCPEDGYTF. The DNA of the CDR3 is TGTGCCAGCAGCCCCCAAAGGATGTATTGTCCGGAGGATGGCTACACCTTC.

CDR3 region: CASREGLQGRNTGELFF. For the CDR3, the DNA is TGTGCCAGCAGGGAAGGCCTACAGGGGAGAAACACCGGGGAGCTGTTTTTT. This rearrangement joins TRBV12-3 or TRBV12-4 to TRBJ2-2, with TRBD1 identical over 7 bases. CDR3 length: 17 residues. Trimming at V came to 6 bases and at J to 2 bases, leaving 12 bases not matched to a gene.

This clonotype was counted a single time. No conserved phenylalanine or tryptophan ends this CDR3, so it is likely a read error. The chain combines TRBV7-9 with TRBJ2-2; D uncertain. The CDR3 has 16 amino acids. Trimming removed 5 bases at V and 3 bases at J, with 16 bases between. The germline V gene has CDR1 SEHNR and CDR2 FQNEAQ (reference sequence). The CDR3 sequence is CASSLDLPTHTGELFL. CDR3 DNA: TGTGCCAGCAGCCTCGACCTACCAACGCACACCGGGGAGCTGTTTTTG.

This chain connects TRBV5-1 to TRBJ1-1; D remains unclear. Per the germline V gene, CDR1 is SGHRS and CDR2 is YFSETQ. Trimming shortened V by 0 bases and J by 1 base, and 7 bases separated the two germline ends. The CDR3 totals 14 residues. The CDR3 nucleotides read TGCGCCAGCAGCTTGGTCGAGGCGAACACTGAAGCTTTCTTT. Protein: CASSLVEANTEAFF.

This clonotype has a handful of counts. The V gene is TRBV5-1, the J gene TRBJ2-3; D is possibly TRBD2 (6 bases). The V gene's germline CDR1 is SGHRS and CDR2 YFSETQ. This CDR3 has 13 residues. The V gene lost 1 base and the J gene lost 8 bases, with 11 bases spanning the gap. The CDR3 region is CASSLSSGSTQYF. CDR3 bases: TGCGCCAGCAGCTTGAGTAGCGGAAGTACGCAGTATTTT.

This clonotype was seen a few times. The rearrangement links TRBV12-3 or TRBV12-4 to TRBJ2-1; 8 bases are a match to TRBD2. The junction had 13 bases not matched to a gene; V was cut back by 2 bases and J by 7 bases. This CDR3 spans 17 amino acids. CDR3 loop: CASSLFLAGLGKNEQFF. DNA for the CDR3: TGTGCCAGCAGTTTATTTCTAGCGGGCCTAGGAAAGAATGAGCAGTTCTTC.

The chain has TRBV5-1 and TRBJ2-5; D might be TRBD1 (5 bases). V gave up 4 bases and J gave up 2 bases, with 18 bases separating them. CDR3 length equals 16 residues. CDR1 and CDR2 (germline): SGHRS, YFSETQ. The CDR3 nucleotides are TGCGCCAGCAGCGGGATCTCAGATAACAGGCAAGAGACCCAGTACTTC. The encoded protein is CASSGISDNRQETQYF.

The chain carries TRBV5-1 and TRBJ1-2; possible D gene TRBD1, 5 bases. Trimming shortened V by 3 bases and J by 8 bases, and 14 bases separated the two germline ends. The CDR3 has 13 residues. The germline gives CDR1 SGHRS, CDR2 YFSETQ. The CDR3 coding sequence is TGCGCCAGCAGCTCGGCGGGGGAGGGCGGCTACACCTTC. This encodes CASSSAGEGGYTF.